The sequence of this T cell receptor beta chain was determined in a study of cytomegalovirus exposure and HLA in healthy donors. Findings and caveats of the study: It was approximately 170 TCR beta chains that were listed as cytomegalovirus-associated. The study assumed roughly uniform donor sequencing depth for presence/absence analyses. In a later analysis, at a false discovery rate of 0.05, approximately 16,000 TCR beta sequences matched HLA alleles.

CDR1 is LGHNT and CDR2 is FRNRAP in the germline V gene. The CDR3 extends over 16 amino acids. Use of 60 Vbeta and 13 Jbeta primers characterized the PCR. Some clones are missing from TCRdb's copy, which holds only in-frame ones; the method was immunoSEQ multiplex PCR. The sample has 120,000 or so clones; more than 65% are singletons. Concerning this clone itself: Its antigen is not known. Germline is not matched at one junction end, which may reflect a read error.

Material for sequencing was PBMCs. V gene TRBV12-5 combines with J gene TRBJ1-5; D call uncertain. This TCR came from a human donor in good health. CDR3 sequence (DNA): TGTGCTAGTGGTTTGGCATGGACGGCGGCGGGAGAGCCCCAACATTTT. It codes for CASGLAWTAAGEPQHF.